A selection of T cell receptor beta chains follows, all from one sample in a study of cytomegalovirus exposure and HLA in healthy donors. The repertoire was sequenced with immunoSEQ multiplex PCR; TCRdb's copy has only in-frame clones and lacks some. The sample shows 95,000 to 150,000 clones, about 82% of them seen only once. The sequencing sample was made of PBMCs. These TCRs come from a man between 45 and 60 years old in good health and CMV-seronegative. CDR3s include the opening cysteine and the closing phenylalanine or tryptophan. A D gene is named only where the DNA matches it firmly. Part of the rows lack a size; the others show once, few, many or a class for expanded clones.

j_gene,abundance,d_gene,v_gene,CDR3nt,CDR3aa
TRBJ2-1,-,-,TRBV5-6,TGTGCCAGCAGTTACCTTGACACCCGATTTGGTGAGCAGTTCTTC,CASSYLDTRFGEQFF
TRBJ2-3,-,TRBD2,TRBV9,TGTGCCAGCAGCGTCTCCGCGGGGGGGGGTACAGATACGCAGTATTTT,CASSVSAGGGTDTQYF
TRBJ1-3,-,-,TRBV29-1,TGCAGCGCCGACAGACGCTCTGGAAACACCATATATTTT,CSADRRSGNTIYF
TRBJ1-2,-,-,TRBV5-4,TGTGCCAGCAGCTCCACAGGGAGCTATGGCTACACCTTC,CASSSTGSYGYTF
TRBJ1-1,-,-,TRBV10-3,TGTGCCATCAGTGAGTCAAGCGGGAAGGTCACTGAAGCTTTCTTT,CAISESSGKVTEAFF
TRBJ2-2,-,TRBD1,TRBV10-3,TGTGCCATCAGACGTGGGACAGCGAATTCGAACACCGGGGAGCTGTTTTTT,CAIRRGTANSNTGELFF
TRBJ2-5,-,TRBD2,TRBV7-2,TGTGCCAGCAGCCCCCAGCGGGTAGCGGGGTTGAAGACCCAGTACTTC,CASSPQRVAGLKTQYF
TRBJ1-1,once,-,TRBV2,TGTGCCAGCAGGGGGGGGGTTTTGAACACTGAAGCTTTCTTT,CASRGGVLNTEAFF
TRBJ1-1,-,-,TRBV21-1,TGTGCCAGCAGCCCGGCTGGCAGGGACACTGAAGCTTTCTTT,CASSPAGRDTEAFF
TRBJ1-1,-,TRBD1,TRBV10-3,TGTGCCATCAGTCTGGGGACAGGTGGGACGAACACTGAAGCTTTCTTT,CAISLGTGGTNTEAFF
TRBJ2-3,-,TRBD1,TRBV2,TGTGCCAGCCGGACAGGGTACACAGATACGCAGTATTTT,CASRTGYTDTQYF
TRBJ2-1,-,TRBD2,TRBV7-3,TGTGCCAGCAGCTCACCCGGGACTAGCGGATACAATGAGCAGTTCTTC,CASSSPGTSGYNEQFF
TRBJ2-7,-,-,TRBV7-2,TGTGCCAGCAGTACCGGACGGACCGGGAAGTACTTC,CASSTGRTGKYF
TRBJ2-5,-,-,TRBV2,TGTGCCAGCCTGCAGCGATTTTTGAGGGTGGACGGGGAGACCCAGTACTTC,CASLQRFLRVDGETQYF
TRBJ1-1,-,-,TRBV6-1,TGTGCCAGCAGTGCCACAGGGCTTTGGAACACTGAAGCTTTCTTT,CASSATGLWNTEAFF
TRBJ1-1,-,-,TRBV5-1,TGCGCCAGCAGCACCATTACAGGGAGGGACACTGAAGCTTTCTTT,CASSTITGRDTEAFF
TRBJ2-2,-,TRBD2,TRBV12-5,TGTGCTAGTGGTCCCGGACTAGCGGCCTCCTACCGGGGAAGACTGTTTTTT,CASGPGLAASYRGRLFF